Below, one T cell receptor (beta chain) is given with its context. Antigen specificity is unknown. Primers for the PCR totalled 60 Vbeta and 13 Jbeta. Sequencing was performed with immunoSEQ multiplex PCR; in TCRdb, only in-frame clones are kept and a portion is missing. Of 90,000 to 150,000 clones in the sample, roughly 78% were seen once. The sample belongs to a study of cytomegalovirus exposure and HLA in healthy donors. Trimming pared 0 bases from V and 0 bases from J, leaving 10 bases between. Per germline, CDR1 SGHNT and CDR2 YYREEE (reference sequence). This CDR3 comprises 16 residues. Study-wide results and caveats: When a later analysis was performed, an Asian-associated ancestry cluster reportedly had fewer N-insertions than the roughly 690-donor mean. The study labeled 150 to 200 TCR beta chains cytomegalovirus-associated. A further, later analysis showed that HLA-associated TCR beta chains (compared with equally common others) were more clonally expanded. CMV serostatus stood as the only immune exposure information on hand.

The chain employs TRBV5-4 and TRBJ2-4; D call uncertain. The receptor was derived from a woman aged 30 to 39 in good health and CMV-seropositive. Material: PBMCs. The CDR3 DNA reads TGTGCCAGCAGCTTGGGACAAGGATTAGCCAAAAACATTCAGTACTTC. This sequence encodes CASSLGQGLAKNIQYF.